A single sample gave rise to the 5 T cell receptor beta chains below, sequenced in a study of T cells after posttransplantation cyclophosphamide. The repertoire was sequenced with immunoSEQ multiplex PCR; TCRdb's copy has only in-frame clones and lacks some. This sample yields about 9,100 clones, of which 88% are seen a single time; 26% belongs to the top ten. Sampled 1 year posttransplant, controls received myeloablative marrow transplants, methotrexate and a calcineurin inhibitor. The specimen comprised PBMCs, sampled after an allogeneic stem cell transplant with a calcineurin inhibitor and methotrexate. The receptors shown here come from a male patient in his thirties who received an allogeneic stem cell transplant from an unrelated donor, was CMV-positive, and had no GVHD. Part of the T cell pool may stem from the graft donor.

The chain has TRBV5-4 and TRBJ2-1; 16 nucleotides align to TRBD2. The CDR3 runs to 16 residues. The J segment lost 7 bases and the V segment lost 0 bases, leaving 1 base of the junction unmatched. CDR1 is SGHNT and CDR2 is YYREEE in the germline V gene (reference sequence). CDR3: CASSLGGLAGGNEQFF. The CDR3 nucleotides are TGTGCCAGCAGCTTGGGGGGACTAGCGGGAGGGAATGAGCAGTTCTTC.

The chain links TRBV9 to TRBJ2-3, with 8 bases that match TRBD2. The germline gives CDR1 SGDLS, CDR2 YYNGEE. The CDR3 is 16 amino acids. V lost 0 bases to trimming and J lost 6 bases; unmatched junction nucleotides: 9. CDR3 sequence reads: CASSVASGGLRDTQYF. For the CDR3, the DNA is TGTGCCAGCAGCGTAGCATCGGGAGGGCTGAGGGATACGCAGTATTTT.

This chain connects TRBV7-2 to TRBJ2-7; D possibly corresponds to TRBD1 (5 bases). Between the trimmed V and J ends, which lost 5 bases and 4 bases, there was a span of 18 bases. Germline loops: CDR1 SGHTA, CDR2 FQGNSA. This CDR3 spans 15 amino acids. CDR3 coding DNA: TGTGCCAGCAGCGAACAGCCTGGACGGACATACGAGCAGTACGTC. This codes for CASSEQPGRTYEQYV.

The chain is built from TRBV29-1 and TRBJ1-2; perhaps TRBD1 as D (6 bases). This CDR3 is built from 13 residues. The germline CDR1 and CDR2 sequences are SQVTM and ANQGSEA. The V end was cut by 6 bases, the J end by 2 bases, with 13 bases between. The CDR3: CSVGRDINYGYTF. The CDR3 DNA sequence: TGCAGCGTAGGCCGGGACATAAACTATGGCTACACCTTC. Full variable domain (remainder filled in from reference TRBV29-1 and TRBJ1-2): SAVISQKPSRDICQRGTSLTIQCQVDSQVTMMFWYRQQPGQSLTLIATANQGSEATYESGFVIDKFPISRPNLTFSTLTVSNMSPEDSSIYLCSVGRDINYGYTFGSGTRLTVV.

The chain links TRBV27 to TRBJ2-3, with D possibly TRBD1 on 6 matching bases. The V end lost 4 bases, the J end lost 0 bases, and 17 bases lay between the germline ends. Germline CDR1 reads MNHEY; CDR2 reads SMNVEV (reference sequence). The CDR3 spans 17 residues. CDR3: CASSYLGTGTSTDTQYF. In DNA form, the CDR3 reads TGTGCCAGCAGTTATCTGGGAACAGGGACCAGCACAGATACGCAGTATTTT.